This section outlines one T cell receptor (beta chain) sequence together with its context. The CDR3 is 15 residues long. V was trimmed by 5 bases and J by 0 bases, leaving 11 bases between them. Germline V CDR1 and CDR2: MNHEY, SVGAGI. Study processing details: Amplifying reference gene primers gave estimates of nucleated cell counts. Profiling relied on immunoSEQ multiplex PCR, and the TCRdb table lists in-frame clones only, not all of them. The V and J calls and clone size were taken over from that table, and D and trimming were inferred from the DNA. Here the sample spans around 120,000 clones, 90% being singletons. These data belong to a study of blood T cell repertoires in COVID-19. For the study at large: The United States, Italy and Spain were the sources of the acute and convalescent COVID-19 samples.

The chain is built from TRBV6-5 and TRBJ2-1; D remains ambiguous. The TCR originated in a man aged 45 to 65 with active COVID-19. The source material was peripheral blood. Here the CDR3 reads CASSPLSSSYNEQFF. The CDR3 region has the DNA TGTGCCAGCAGTCCCCTCTCGAGCTCCTACAATGAGCAGTTCTTC.